This TCR beta chain stems from a study of untreated major depressive disorder. With V trimmed by 4 bases and J by 2 bases, 5 bases remained unmatched. The germline CDR1 and CDR2 sequences are SGHTA and FQGNSA. The CDR3 consists of 15 residues. Concerning this clone: Its antigen is not identified.

Profiling relied on immunoSEQ multiplex PCR, and the TCRdb table lists in-frame clones only, not all of them. The sample includes tens of thousands of clones, roughly 91% seen only once; the top ten take 0.25% to 0.35%. General study findings and limits: TRBV25-01 and TRBV02-01 usage differences were not statistically significant. All top five TRBV05-01 clones per subject were private clones.

For sex, age, current smoking status and body mass index, every depressed patient had a pairwise-matched non-depressed control. This chain links TRBV7-2 with TRBJ1-5; 7 bases map to TRBD1. Material: CD4+ T cells from PBMCs. This sequence was found in a man younger than 40 in good health. The CDR3 DNA reads as TGTGCCAGCAGCTCGATAACAGGGGGCAATCAGCCCCAGCATTTT. Protein: CASSSITGGNQPQHF.